This T cell receptor beta chain was obtained from a study of Ad26.COV2.S vaccination and SARS-CoV-2 variants. The overall study: A COV1001 Ad26.COV2.S trial-arm participant provided the sample. Findings and limits, study-wide: The placebo group had lower spike-specific TCR breadth than the vaccine recipients did.

Assay used: immunoSEQ multiplex PCR; TCRdb lists only in-frame clones, some missing. Here the sample spans 350,000 to 500,000 clones, 90% being singletons. A remark on this clone: The antigen is not known.

The treatment is: roughly 20 received Ad26.COV2.S at low or high dose, single or two shots; about 5 received placebo; per-sample allocation not given. Following the first vaccine or placebo injection, samples were taken on day 63. The ends were cut back, 4 bases at V and 4 bases at J, with 10 bases in the middle. This CDR3 is 13 amino acids long. Germline CDR1 LNHDA, CDR2 SQIVND (reference sequence). V usage is TRBV19 and J usage is TRBJ2-5; D might be TRBD2 (7 bases). The sequences come from peripheral blood, collected in a trial of Ad26.COV2.S vaccine versus placebo. This sequence originates from a person aged 18-60 years who received the Ad26.COV2.S COVID-19 vaccine or a placebo. This CDR3 reads CASSRGGAETQYF. CDR3 nucleotide sequence: TGTGCCAGTAGTAGGGGGGGCGCAGAGACCCAGTACTTC.